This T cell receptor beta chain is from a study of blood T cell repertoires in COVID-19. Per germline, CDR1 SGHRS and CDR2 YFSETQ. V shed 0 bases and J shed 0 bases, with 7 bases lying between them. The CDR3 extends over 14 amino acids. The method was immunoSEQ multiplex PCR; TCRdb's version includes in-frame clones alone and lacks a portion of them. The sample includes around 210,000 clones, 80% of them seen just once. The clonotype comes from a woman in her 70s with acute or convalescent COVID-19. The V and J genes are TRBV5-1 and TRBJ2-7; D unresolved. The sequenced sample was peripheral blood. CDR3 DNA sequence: TGCGCCAGCAGCTTGGGCCACACCTCCTACGAGCAGTACTTC. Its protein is CASSLGHTSYEQYF.